This is a list of T cell receptor beta chains from one sample in a study of CD4 T cells in relation to SARS-CoV-2 and coronaviruses. TCRdb keeps only in-frame clones here, not all; method: immunoSEQ multiplex PCR. The profile covers 8,500 to 13,000 clones, with approximately 80% appearing a single time and over 25% taken by the ten largest. These TCRs are of unknown antigen specificity. Sequences were obtained from CD4+ T cells from PBMCs, cultured in vitro. The receptors originated from a human donor in good health. The CDR3 runs from the conserved cysteine through the conserved F or W.

j_gene,v_gene,CDR3aa
TRBJ2-5,TRBV14,CASSGETQYF
TRBJ1-5,TRBV19,CASSMGQLFNQPQHF
TRBJ2-1,TRBV19,CASSMDGRYEQFF
TRBJ2-1,TRBV19,CATSQGGTYNEQFF
TRBJ2-3,TRBV7-9,CASNRREIDTQYF
TRBJ2-3,TRBV2,CASIGLLSTDTQYF
TRBJ2-2,TRBV4-3,CASSQEAGFGGFTGELFF
TRBJ1-4,TRBV5-1,CASSRQGGTNEKLFF
TRBJ1-4,TRBV9,CASSARDAFEKLFF
TRBJ2-3,TRBV18,CASSPTGFTDTQYF
TRBJ2-3,TRBV6-5,CASSRLAGSTDTQYF
TRBJ2-7,TRBV9,CASSRTGLYEQYF
TRBJ1-1,TRBV9,CASSVADRGAEAFF
TRBJ2-5,TRBV11-2,CASSRGYQETQYF
TRBJ1-1,TRBV4-3,CASSQLRTSGTDEAFF
TRBJ2-5,TRBV6-5,CASRDFRRGAGTQYF
TRBJ2-6,TRBV10-3,CAITGSAANVLTF
TRBJ2-5,TRBV7-8,CASSLAQGKETQYF
TRBJ2-3,TRBV5-4,CASSTRAGGTTDTQYF
TRBJ1-3,TRBV5-1,CASSPLQGGSGNTIYF
TRBJ2-3,TRBV5-4,CASSLYTSGGRWDTQYF
TRBJ2-3,TRBV5-4,CASKGGGTTTDTQYF
TRBJ2-6,TRBV3-1/TRBV3-2,CASSQGRAGANVLTF
TRBJ2-7,TRBV7-8,CASSLADLLGYEQYF